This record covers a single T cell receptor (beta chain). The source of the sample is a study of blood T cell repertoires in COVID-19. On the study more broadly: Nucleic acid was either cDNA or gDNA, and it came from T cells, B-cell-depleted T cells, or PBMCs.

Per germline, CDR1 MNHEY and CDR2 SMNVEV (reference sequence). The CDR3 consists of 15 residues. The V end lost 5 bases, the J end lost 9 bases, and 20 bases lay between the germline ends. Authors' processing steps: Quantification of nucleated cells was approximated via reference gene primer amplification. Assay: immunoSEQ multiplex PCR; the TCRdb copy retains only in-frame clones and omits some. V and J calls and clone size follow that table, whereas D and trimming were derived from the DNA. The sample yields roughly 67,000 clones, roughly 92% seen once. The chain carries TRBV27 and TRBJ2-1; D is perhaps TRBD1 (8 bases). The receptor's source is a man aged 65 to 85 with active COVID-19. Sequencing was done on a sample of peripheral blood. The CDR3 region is CASSPRRGRGSEQFF. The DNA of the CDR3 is TGTGCCAGCAGTCCCCGCAGGGGGCGGGGGAGTGAGCAGTTCTTC.